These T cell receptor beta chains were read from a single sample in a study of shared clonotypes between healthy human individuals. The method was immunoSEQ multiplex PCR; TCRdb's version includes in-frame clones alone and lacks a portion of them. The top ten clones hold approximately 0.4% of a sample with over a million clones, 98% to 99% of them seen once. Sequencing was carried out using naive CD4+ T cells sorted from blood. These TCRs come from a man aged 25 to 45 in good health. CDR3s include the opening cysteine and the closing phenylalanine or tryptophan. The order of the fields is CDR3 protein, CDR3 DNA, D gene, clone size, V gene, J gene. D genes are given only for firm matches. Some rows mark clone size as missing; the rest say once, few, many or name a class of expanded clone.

CASSLDGINEQFF	TGTGCCAGCAGCTTGGACGGGATCAATGAGCAGTTCTTC	-	-	TRBV27	TRBJ2-1
CASRGLSDEQFF	TGTGCCAGCAGAGGACTTTCAGATGAGCAGTTCTTC	-	-	TRBV27	TRBJ2-1
CASSLGLEQETQYF	TGTGCCAGCTCACTGGGACTAGAACAAGAGACCCAGTACTTC	TRBD2	-	TRBV18	TRBJ2-5
CAWSLENTEAFF	TGTGCCTGGAGTCTTGAGAACACTGAAGCTTTCTTT	-	-	TRBV30	TRBJ1-1
CASSLPLRQPEWTDTQYF	TGTGCCAGCAGCTTACCACTCCGACAGCCGGAATGGACAGATACGCAGTATTTT	-	once	TRBV7-9	TRBJ2-3
CASSPTGVSGYTF	TGTGCCAGCAGCCCTACAGGGGTTTCTGGCTACACCTTC	TRBD1	once	TRBV5-6	TRBJ1-2
CASSLIRTGITGELFF	TGTGCCAGCAGCTTAATCCGAACAGGTATCACCGGGGAGCTGTTTTTT	-	-	TRBV11-2	TRBJ2-2
CASSGLAGGFGEQFF	TGTGCCAGCAGTGGACTAGCGGGAGGGTTTGGTGAGCAGTTCTTC	TRBD2	-	TRBV4-2	TRBJ2-1
CASSLNTGLYEQYF	TGCGCCAGCAGCTTGAACACGGGGCTATACGAGCAGTACTTC	-	-	TRBV5-1	TRBJ2-7
CASSLEVGPPYNEQFF	TGCGCCAGCAGCTTGGAGGTGGGACCTCCCTACAATGAGCAGTTCTTC	-	-	TRBV5-1	TRBJ2-1
CASSETSGGRGANVLTF	TGCGCCAGCAGCGAGACTAGCGGGGGGCGAGGGGCCAACGTCCTGACTTTC	TRBD2	-	TRBV4-1	TRBJ2-6
CASSPKLGTGTRSYNEQFF	TGTGCCAGCAGCCCGAAGCTGGGTACCGGGACACGTTCTTACAATGAGCAGTTCTTC	-	-	TRBV7-9	TRBJ2-1
CASSLESSGRASARDEQYF	TGTGCCAGCAGCTTGGAGTCTAGCGGGAGGGCCTCGGCTCGAGACGAGCAGTACTTC	TRBD2	-	TRBV5-5	TRBJ2-7
CASSVARTSRELFF	TGTGCCAGCAGCGTAGCAAGGACCAGCCGGGAGCTGTTTTTT	-	-	TRBV9	TRBJ2-2
CASSLEVGGLDNEQFF	TGCGCCAGCAGCTTGGAGGTGGGAGGGCTCGACAATGAGCAGTTCTTC	TRBD2	-	TRBV5-1	TRBJ2-1
CASRTLGGTSTDTQYF	TGTGCCAGCAGGACATTGGGAGGGACCAGCACAGATACGCAGTATTTT	TRBD2	-	TRBV2	TRBJ2-3
CASSFAPVGGKVETQYF	TGTGCCAGCAGCTTTGCGCCGGTAGGAGGGAAGGTTGAGACCCAGTACTTC	-	once	TRBV7-9	TRBJ2-5
CASTSSTRADTQYF	TGTGCCAGCACTTCCTCGACTCGAGCAGATACGCAGTATTTT	-	-	TRBV27	TRBJ2-3
CATSSGEGSDTQYF	TGTGCCACCAGCAGTGGAGAGGGGTCAGATACGCAGTATTTT	-	-	TRBV15	TRBJ2-3
CASSFGGASSDQPQHF	TGTGCCAGCAGTTTCGGGGGGGCGAGCTCTGATCAGCCCCAGCATTTT	-	-	TRBV28	TRBJ1-5
CASSPVQNTEAFF	TGTGCCAGCTCACCAGTACAGAACACTGAAGCTTTCTTT	-	-	TRBV18	TRBJ1-1
CASSYSGAAINEQFF	TGTGCCAGCAGTTACTCGGGGGCAGCCATCAATGAGCAGTTCTTC	-	-	TRBV6-5	TRBJ2-1
CASSASSGNSYEQYF	TGTGCCAGCAGTGCCTCTAGCGGGAACTCCTACGAGCAGTACTTC	TRBD2	-	TRBV25-1	TRBJ2-7
CASSLFQGANTEAFF	TGTGCCAGCAGCTTATTCCAGGGGGCGAACACTGAAGCTTTCTTT	TRBD1	once	TRBV7-2	TRBJ1-1
CASSRGGTGANVLTF	TGTGCCAGCAGCAGAGGGGGGACTGGGGCCAACGTCCTGACTTTC	-	-	TRBV28	TRBJ2-6
CASSLRVAAGSPYEQYF	TGTGCCAGCAGCTTACGCGTAGCTGCGGGAAGCCCCTACGAGCAGTACTTC	-	-	TRBV7-2	TRBJ2-7
CASSLKGTAHYEQYF	TGTGCCAGCAGTTTAAAGGGGACAGCCCACTACGAGCAGTACTTC	TRBD1	-	TRBV27	TRBJ2-7
CASSQPGNSYEQYF	TGTGCCAGCAGTCAACCGGGAAACTCCTACGAGCAGTACTTC	-	-	TRBV28	TRBJ2-7
CSAQDRGTDTQYF	TGCAGCGCCCAAGACAGGGGCACAGATACGCAGTATTTT	TRBD1	-	TRBV29-1	TRBJ2-3
CASRNVGGEGKLFF	TGCGCCAGCAGGAATGTCGGGGGTGAGGGGAAACTGTTTTTT	-	-	TRBV10-2	TRBJ1-4
CASSHFKQANYGYTF	TGTGCCAGCAGCCATTTCAAACAGGCTAACTATGGCTACACCTTC	-	-	TRBV7-9	TRBJ1-2
CASSLQLARTDTQYF	TGTGCCAGCTCACTACAACTAGCGCGCACAGATACGCAGTATTTT	TRBD2	-	TRBV18	TRBJ2-3
CASSSTGELFF	TGTGCCAGTAGTTCCACCGGGGAGCTGTTTTTT	-	-	TRBV19	TRBJ2-2
CASSQGQDYGYTF	TGTGCCAGCAGCCAAGGACAGGACTATGGCTACACCTTC	TRBD1	-	TRBV6-5	TRBJ1-2
CASSQSQEIRETQYF	TGCGCCAGCAGTCAATCGCAGGAAATAAGGGAGACCCAGTACTTC	-	-	TRBV23-1	TRBJ2-5